Each of the 14 T cell receptor beta chains below was sequenced from the same sample in a study of tissue T cells after allogeneic stem cell transplantation. Specified time point: mouse harvest day 14 after allogeneic transplant. Each mouse received 10^7 T-cell-depleted marrow cells plus 10^6 splenic CD5+ T cells by tail vein. Only in-frame clones appear in the TCRdb table, and some are missing; sequencing was by immunoSEQ multiplex PCR. The sample gives about 3,000 clones, under 50% of which show up once; more than 25% is in the top ten. Sequenced material: lymph node tissue. These receptors originate from a female BALB/c mouse given C57BL/6 T cells with graft-versus-host disease after an allogeneic hematopoietic cell transplant.

With respect to this clone: Mouse germline and gene names are used. The CDR3 goes on 1 residue after the read ends, and that part is filled in from the germline J gene. The genes are TRBV30 and TRBJ2-7; a possible D gene is TRBD2 (7 bases). The ends were cut back, 3 bases at V and 7 bases at J, with 13 bases in the middle. In germline, CDR1 is SQVVS, CDR2 ANEGSEA. The CDR3 consists of 12 residues. CDR3 region: CSSSRGAREQYF. The CDR3 bases that were read are TGTAGTTCTAGTCGGGGGGCGCGAGAACAGTAC.

Details on this clone: Genes and germline are mouse. The CDR3 end lies 1 residue beyond the end of the read and is filled in from the germline J gene. V usage is TRBV4 and J usage is TRBJ2-5; 9 bases are shared with TRBD2. From germline, CDR1 is LGHDT and CDR2 YNNKQL (reference sequence). This CDR3 is built from 14 residues. V was clipped by 4 bases and J by 2 bases; unmatched bases: 1. Incomplete CDR3 DNA: TGTGCCAGCAGCTTCTGGGGGGGCCAAGACACCCAGTAC. Protein sequence: CASSFWGGQDTQY. The whole CDR3 is CASSFWGGQDTQYF.

Regarding this clone: The gene symbols are mouse symbols. The read terminates 1 residue before the CDR3 end, so the remaining end is supplied by the germline J gene. The J gene is TRBJ2-3, the V gene TRBV13-2; tentatively, D is TRBD1 (6 bases). From germline, CDR1 is NNHNN and CDR2 SYGAGS (reference sequence). V dropped 2 bases and J dropped 1 base, with 8 bases sitting between them. This CDR3 has 14 residues. Partial CDR3 DNA: TGTGCCAGCGGTGAAGGGGGACGTGCAGAAACGCTGTAT. Its protein is CASGEGGRAETLY. The entire CDR3 sequence reads CASGEGGRAETLYF.

The sample holds a few counts of this clone. Gene names are mouse gene names. The missing CDR3 end, 1 residue past where the read stops, is filled in from the germline J gene. This rearrangement joins TRBV16 to TRBJ2-4; D remains unclear. The CDR3 contains 14 residues. The germline gives CDR1 SGHSA, CDR2 FRNQAP. V shed 4 bases and J shed 0 bases, with 8 bases lying between them. The covered CDR3 bases are TGTGCAAGCAGCTCCTCAAGTAGTCAAAACACCTTGTAC. Translating it yields CASSSSSSQNTLY. In full, the CDR3 is CASSSSSSQNTLYF.

This clone is categorized as large. Gene names denote mouse genes. Read coverage stops 1 residue before the CDR3 terminus; the germline J gene supplies the remainder. The rearrangement joins TRBV26 to TRBJ1-4, with TRBD1 matching over 8 bases. The V segment lost 6 bases and the J segment 3 bases; nucleotides outside the gene matches: 3. Germline V gives CDR1 KGHPV, CDR2 FQNQEV (reference sequence). This CDR3 comprises 14 residues. The part of the CDR3 DNA that was read is TGTGCCAGCAGCCGGACAGGGCCCAACGAAAGATTATTT. It translates to CASSRTGPNERLF. The entire CDR3 protein reads CASSRTGPNERLFF. The variable domain in full, with the rest retrieved from reference TRBV26 and TRBJ1-4, is NSKVIQTPRYLVKGQGQKAKMRCIPEKGHPVVFWYQQNKNNEFKFLINFQNQEVLQQIDMTEKRFSAECPSNSPCSLEIQSSEAGDSALYLCASSRTGPNERLFFGHGTKLSVL.

The table lists this clone with a count of one. Gene and germline names: mouse. The DNA ends 1 residue before the CDR3 does, and the rest of the CDR3 is filled in from the germline J gene. The chain employs TRBV13-2 and TRBJ2-5; 9 positions agree with TRBD2. The CDR3 spans 14 residues. The trim removed 3 bases at V and 3 bases at J, leaving 2 bases unmatched. Germline V gene data show CDR1 as NNHNN and CDR2 as SYGAGS (reference sequence). The DNA read from the CDR3 is TGTGCCAGCGGTGCCGACTGGGGGCAAGACACCCAGTAC. It translates to CASGADWGQDTQY. The entire CDR3 protein is CASGADWGQDTQYF.

Notes on this clone: The gene names given are mouse names. The read ends 1 residue before the CDR3 terminus; that terminus is restored from the germline J gene. J is TRBJ2-3 and V is TRBV24; D is unclear. The CDR3 runs 15 residues. The germline gives CDR1 KGHTA, CDR2 FRNEEI. Trimming took 1 base from V and 0 from J, leaving 8 bases between them. The CDR3 protein is CASSLWPVSAETLYF. CDR3 DNA (partial): TGTGCCAGCAGTCTGTGGCCAGTTAGTGCAGAAACGCTGTAT.

This clone is categorized as medium-sized. Gene names and germline refer to mouse. The read terminates 1 residue before the CDR3 end, so the remaining end is supplied by the germline J gene. The gene calls are TRBV26 and TRBJ1-3; 7 positions match TRBD1. The CDR3 is made up of 14 amino acids. Germline V gives CDR1 KGHPV, CDR2 FQNQEV (reference sequence). Trimming cost V 0 bases and J 4 bases; bases outside gene matches: 0. The part of the CDR3 DNA that was read is TGTGCCAGCAGTCTGTCGACAGGGGGAAATACGCTCTAT. Residues: CASSLSTGGNTLY. The CDR3 as a whole reads CASSLSTGGNTLYF.

Note on this clone: Gene and germline names: mouse. The observed sequence ends 1 residue before the CDR3 terminus, with the missing tail filled in from the germline J gene. J is TRBJ1-3 and V is TRBV26, with D possibly being TRBD1 (6 bases). In germline, CDR1 is KGHPV, CDR2 FQNQEV (reference sequence). The CDR3 is 16 residues long. V dropped 4 bases and J dropped 0 bases, with 13 bases sitting between them. The CDR3 loop is CASSPKGHFSGNTLYF. The sequenced part of the CDR3 DNA is TGTGCCAGCAGTCCGAAGGGACATTTTTCTGGAAATACGCTCTAT. The full variable domain, rest sourced from reference TRBV26 and TRBJ1-3, is NSKVIQTPRYLVKGQGQKAKMRCIPEKGHPVVFWYQQNKNNEFKFLINFQNQEVLQQIDMTEKRFSAECPSNSPCSLEIQSSEAGDSALYLCASSPKGHFSGNTLYFGEGSRLIVV.

A note on this clone: Mouse gene names apply. The read falls 1 residue short of the CDR3 end, and the missing part is taken from the germline J gene. V usage is TRBV12-1 and J usage is TRBJ2-3, with TRBD2 matching 11 bases. Germline CDR1 is SGHSN and CDR2 is HYEKVE. Unmatched junction bases numbered 1, after V lost 1 base and J lost 2 bases. CDR3 length equals 15 residues. Incomplete CDR3 DNA: TGTGCCAGCTCTCTGGACTGGGGGGTTGCAGAAACGCTGTAT. This codes for CASSLDWGVAETLY. The whole CDR3 reads CASSLDWGVAETLYF. Supplemented by reference TRBV12-1 and TRBJ2-3, the full variable domain reads DSGVVQSPRHIIKEKGGRSVLTCIPISGHSNVVWYQQTLGKELKFLIQHYEKVERDKGFLPSRFSVQQFDDYHSEMNMSALELEDSAMYFCASSLDWGVAETLYFGSGTRLTVL.

Points on this clone: Gene names and germline refer to mouse. The CDR3 is cut off 1 residue early in the read; its end comes from the germline J gene. The same CDR3 arises from other DNA sequences in this sample as well. This chain connects TRBV20 to TRBJ2-7; 8 nucleotides align to TRBD2. Germline-derived CDR1 and CDR2 are GFQATS and STVNSAI. Losses at the gene ends were 1 base for V and 7 bases for J; bases not matched to a gene: 6. CDR3 size: 13 residues. CDR3 loop: CGARVGGAEEQYF. Incomplete CDR3 DNA: TGTGGTGCTAGGGTGGGGGGGGCTGAGGAACAGTAC.

As for this clone: Genes and germline are mouse. The read ends 1 residue shy of where the CDR3 ends; the end is completed using the germline J gene. V gene TRBV26 combines with J gene TRBJ1-1, with D unresolved. Trimming shortened V by 5 bases and J by 0 bases, and 7 bases separated the two germline ends. This CDR3 comprises 13 residues. In germline, CDR1 is KGHPV, CDR2 FQNQEV (reference sequence). The covered CDR3 bases are TGTGCCAGCAGTTACAATGCAAACACAGAAGTCTTC. This translates into CASSYNANTEVF. The complete CDR3 protein is CASSYNANTEVFF.

Regarding this clone: Gene labels here are mouse ones. The CDR3 end is not reached by the read, which stops 1 residue before it; the germline J gene fills it in. The gene calls are TRBV12-2 and TRBJ2-1, with D possibly being TRBD1 (5 bases). This CDR3 contains 13 residues. The germline gives CDR1 SGHLS, CDR2 HYDKME. Trimming removed 4 bases from V and 3 bases from J, with 9 bases in between. The CDR3 spells CASSSDIYAEQFF. Incomplete CDR3 DNA: TGTGCCAGCTCGTCGGACATCTATGCTGAGCAGTTC.

Note on this clone: Gene names denote mouse genes. The CDR3 end falls 1 residue outside the read, so it is completed with the germline J gene. The V gene is TRBV15, the J gene TRBJ2-4; D might be TRBD1 (6 bases). V lost 2 bases to trimming and J lost 0 bases, with 12 bases between them. The germline gives CDR1 SGHND, CDR2 FRSKSL. This CDR3 has 16 amino acids. The CDR3 is CASSLNRVRSQNTLYF. Partial CDR3 DNA: TGTGCCAGCAGTTTAAACAGGGTCAGAAGTCAAAACACCTTGTAC.